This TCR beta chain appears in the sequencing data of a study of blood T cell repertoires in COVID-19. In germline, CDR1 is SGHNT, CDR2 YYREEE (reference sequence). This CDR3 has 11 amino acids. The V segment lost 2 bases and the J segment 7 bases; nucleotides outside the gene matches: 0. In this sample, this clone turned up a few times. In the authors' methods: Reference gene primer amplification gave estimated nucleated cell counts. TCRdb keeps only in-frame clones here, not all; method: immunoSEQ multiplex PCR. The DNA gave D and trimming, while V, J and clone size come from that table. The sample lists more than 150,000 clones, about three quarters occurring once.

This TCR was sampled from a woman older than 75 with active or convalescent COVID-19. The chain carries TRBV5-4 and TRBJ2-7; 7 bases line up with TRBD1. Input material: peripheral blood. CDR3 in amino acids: CASSFRGEQYF. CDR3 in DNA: TGTGCCAGCAGCTTCAGGGGGGAGCAGTACTTC.